The T cell receptor (beta chain) described here comes from a study of regulatory T cells in long-lasting Graves disease. Germline CDR1 SGHTA, CDR2 FQGTGA. This CDR3 has 16 residues. V was pared by 5 bases and J by 2 bases, with 11 bases of the junction left unmatched. In building TCR beta libraries, iRepertoire HTBI primers were used together with Arm-PCR of CDR3 regions. TCRdb reprocessed the multiplex PCR reads via MiXCR and lists one record per CDR3 protein. The data show approximately 440,000 distinct CDR3 sequences, with around 15% seen just once and less than 15% held by the top ten. Sample time point: newly diagnosed GD, antithyroid drugs for less than 3 months. Making the TCR library involved RNA that had been extracted from PBMCs. These data are also associated with another study on T cells in Graves' hyperthyroidism and ophthalmopathy. That publication notes: Using 13 V-J features, a model discriminated ophthalmopathy from stable hyperthyroidism. The model anticipated ophthalmopathy a median around six months pre-onset.

The TCR comes from a man aged 40-49 years with Graves disease. The specimen comprised peripheral blood mononuclear cells (PBMCs), sampled at new diagnosis, from a patient treated with antithyroid drugs. V is TRBV7-3 and J is TRBJ1-1; TRBD1 matches at 7 bases. The CDR3 loop reads CASSPFPGTVNTEAFF. The CDR3 bases are TGTGCCAGCAGCCCCTTTCCCGGGACAGTAAACACTGAAGCTTTCTTT.